One sample yielded the 24 T cell receptor beta chains listed below, sequenced in a study of glioma-infiltrating T cells. The iRepertoire nested amplicon-rescue multiplex PCR amplified TCR alpha and beta CDR3s from RNA. TCRdb reanalysed the multiplex PCR reads using MiXCR and keeps one entry per CDR3 protein. Of some 4,000 distinct CDR3 sequences listed, approximately 20% are singletons. Sequencing was performed on glioma tissue, nonneoplastic brain tissue, or PBMCs (not recorded which). All receptors come from a human donor with low-grade glioma or glioblastoma, undergoing nonglioma brain surgery, or in good health (not recorded which).

There are many counts of this clonotype. The chain recombines TRBV7-3 with TRBJ2-7, with TRBD2 matching over 8 bases. The CDR3 runs 20 residues. Unmatched junction bases numbered 18, after V lost 2 bases and J lost 0 bases. Germline values: CDR1 SGHTA, CDR2 FQGTGA. The CDR3 DNA follows: TGTGCCAGCAGCTTAGCAGTGCGGGGGGCTACCAAGGTTAGCTCCTACGAGCAGTACGTC. Its protein product is CASSLAVRGATKVSSYEQYV.

Points on this clonotype: A read error may produce the germline difference seen at one junction end. The chain has TRBV4-1 and TRBJ1-3; D is possibly TRBD1 (5 bases). The CDR3 totals 17 residues. Per germline, CDR1 MGHRA and CDR2 YSYEKL. CDR3 amino acids: CASSRRGLISSVNTIYF. The CDR3 bases are TGCGCCAGCAGCCGGCGGGGACTCATAAGCTCTGTAAACACCATATATTTT.

This clonotype was observed at least ten times. For the CDR3, the DNA is TGTGCCAGCAGCTTTGGGGCGTACAATGAGCAGTTCTTC. Translation: CASSFGAYNEQFF. This chain uses TRBV7-3 with TRBJ2-1; perhaps TRBD1 as D (5 bases). CDR1 is SGHTA, CDR2 FQGTGA, per germline. This CDR3 contains 13 residues. The V end lost 3 bases, the J end lost 4 bases, and 7 bases lay between the germline ends.

This clonotype is judged medium-sized. The chain couples TRBV24-1 to TRBJ1-5; D not resolved. This CDR3 has 12 residues. Trimming pared 9 bases from V and 3 bases from J, leaving 8 bases between. The germline CDR1 and CDR2 sequences are KGHDR and SFDVKD. The CDR3 bases are TGTGCCACCTATAAGCCCAATCAGCCCCAGCATTTT. This sequence encodes CATYKPNQPQHF.

Sample share makes this clonotype medium-sized. The chain recombines TRBV7-2 with TRBJ2-7; the D is unclear. V shed 5 bases and J shed 6 bases, with 14 bases lying between them. The CDR3 is made up of 13 amino acids. Germline V CDR1 and CDR2: SGHTA, FQGNSA. The DNA of the CDR3 is TGTGCCAGCAGCCCTTTCCTTCCCGGCGAGCAGTACTTC. As protein: CASSPFLPGEQYF.

Concerning this clonotype: At one end the junction does not follow the germline gene, possibly because of a read error. The gene calls are TRBV6-5 and TRBJ1-1; D is unresolved. The CDR3 spans 13 residues. In germline, CDR1 is MNHEY, CDR2 SVGAGI. The CDR3 reads CGSLAALNTEAFF. For the CDR3, the DNA is TGTGGCAGCCTCGCGGCCTTGAACACTGAAGCTTTCTTT.

This clonotype was recorded at least ten times. This chain joins TRBV30 and TRBJ1-1; TRBD1 agrees at 9 bases. V dropped 2 bases and J dropped 1; count of bases not matched to a gene: 2. This CDR3 is built from 14 residues. From germline, CDR1 is GTSNPN and CDR2 SVGIG (reference sequence). The CDR3: CAWSRTGENTEAFF. Written as DNA, the CDR3 is TGTGCCTGGAGTAGGACAGGGGAGAACACTGAAGCTTTCTTT.

This clonotype is labeled medium-sized. The chain couples TRBV2 to TRBJ2-5; 7 bases map to TRBD2. CDR3 length: 17 amino acids. Trimming at V came to 4 bases and at J to 5 bases, leaving 16 bases not matched to a gene. Germline values: CDR1 SNHLY, CDR2 FYNNEI. In DNA form, the CDR3 reads TGTGCCAGCAGTGGGGCCAGCGGGGTTTCTGGGTTGGAGACCCAGTACTTC. It specifies CASSGASGVSGLETQYF.

This clonotype was seen at least ten times. In DNA form, the CDR3 reads TGTGCCAGCAGTGAAACTAGCGGGGGCAATACGCAGTATTTT. Protein product: CASSETSGGNTQYF. The V call is TRBV2, the J call TRBJ2-3; 11 positions agree with TRBD2. This CDR3 region has 14 residues. CDR1 is SNHLY and CDR2 is FYNNEI in the germline V gene. The trim removed 2 bases at V and 7 bases at J, leaving 2 bases unmatched.

The gene calls are TRBV28 and TRBJ2-3, with D uncertain. The CDR3 length is 11 residues. Germline V lookup: CDR1 MDHEN, CDR2 SYDVKM. The CDR3 loop is CVGSRVHTQYF. In DNA, the CDR3 is TGTGTCGGCAGCCGCGTTCATACGCAGTATTTT.

This clonotype has at least ten counts. The chain has TRBV3-1 and TRBJ2-5; D possibly corresponds to TRBD2 (5 bases). Germline-derived CDR1 and CDR2 are LGHDT and YNNKEL (reference sequence). With 9 bases removed from V and 3 bases from J, the gap between germline ends came to 8 bases. The length of the CDR3 is 11 residues. DNA for the CDR3: TGTGCCAGTGGACTTAAAGAGACCCAGTACTTC. It codes for CASGLKETQYF.

This chain links TRBV25-1 with TRBJ2-2; D perhaps matches TRBD1 (6 bases). CDR1 and CDR2 from the germline V gene are MGHDK and SYGVNS. V was cut by 0 bases and J by 4 bases, with 12 bases left in between. There are 16 residues in the CDR3. The CDR3 bases are TGTGCCAGCAGTGAATATGGCAGGGGAGCCACCGGGGAGCTGTTTTTT. Amino acids: CASSEYGRGATGELFF. Combining the CDR3 with reference TRBV25-1 and TRBJ2-2 gives the whole variable domain EADIYQTPRYLVIGTGKKITLECSQTMGHDKMYWYQQDPGMELHLIHYSYGVNSTEKGDLSSESTVSRIRTEHFPLTLESARPSHTSQYLCASSEYGRGATGELFFGEGSRLTVL.

Judged by abundance, this clonotype is large. The chain recombines TRBV27 with TRBJ2-1; TRBD2 is a possible D gene (7 bases). Trimming removed 4 bases at V and 7 bases at J, with 14 bases between. Germline-derived CDR1 and CDR2 are MNHEY and SMNVEV (reference sequence). The CDR3 is 14 residues long. For the CDR3, the DNA is TGTGCCAGCAGTTCCCGGCGGGGGCGAAATGAGCAGTTCTTC. Encoded protein: CASSSRRGRNEQFF.

This clonotype is labeled as medium-sized. V and J are TRBV14 and TRBJ2-5, with D possibly being TRBD1 or TRBD2 (5 bases each). V was pared by 0 bases and J by 4 bases, with 27 bases between. The length of the CDR3 is 20 residues. Germline V gene data show CDR1 as SGHDN and CDR2 as FVKESK. As DNA, the CDR3 is TGTGCCAGCAGCCAAGATAATAGGTTTTATGGCTCACCGGGGACAGAGACCCAGTACTTC. Its translation: CASSQDNRFYGSPGTETQYF.

As to this clonotype: Given the absence of the conserved phenylalanine or tryptophan at the CDR3 end, a read error is likely. No DNA is shown, since the ends of the CDR3 on it are uncertain; the CDR3 is the one TCRdb lists. This chain joins TRBV7-9 and TRBJ2-1. Germline CDR1 reads SEHNR; CDR2 reads FQNEAQ (reference sequence). The CDR3 is 13 residues long, counting both termini. This chain's CDR3 is CASSLVESTARFL.

This clonotype has a count of ten or more. J is TRBJ1-4 and V is TRBV4-1; no firm D call. Looked up from germline, CDR1 is MGHRA and CDR2 is YSYEKL. V lost 6 bases, J lost 2 bases, and 7 bases lay in between. The CDR3 has 13 residues. In nucleotides, the CDR3 is TGCGCCAGCAGGACTTGGACTAATGAAAAACTGTTTTTT. It encodes CASRTWTNEKLFF.

This clonotype was counted at least ten times. Germline and junction disagree at one end, which may indicate a read error. The chain couples TRBV12-3 or TRBV12-4 to TRBJ2-5, with a possible D match to TRBD1 (6 bases). The CDR3 is made up of 16 amino acids. The CDR3 region is CASSQETGAYQETQYF. CDR3 coding DNA: TGTGCCAGCAGCCAAGAGACAGGCGCCTACCAAGAAACCCAGTACTTC.

Comment on this clonotype: The junction differs from germline at one of its ends, possibly a read error. The DNA for the CDR3 is TGTGCCAGCAGTAAGGGGACAGTGACGCGGGACGAGCGGTACTTC. Protein product: CASSKGTVTRDERYF. The chain couples TRBV27 to TRBJ2-7; weak D call: TRBD1 (7 bases). This CDR3 spans 15 amino acids. Germline V lookup: CDR1 MNHEY, CDR2 SMNVEV (reference sequence).

Concerning this clonotype: Relative to the germline gene, one junction end is altered; a read error may explain this. The rearrangement joins TRBV3-1 to TRBJ1-1; D remains ambiguous. Looked up from germline, CDR1 is LGHDT and CDR2 is YNNKEL (reference sequence). The CDR3 runs to 14 residues. Here the CDR3 reads CASTSREGNAEAFF. The DNA of the CDR3 is TGCGCCAGCACTTCCCGAGAAGGGAACGCTGAAGCTTTCTTT.

This clonotype was seen ten or more times. The V call is TRBV19, the J call TRBJ2-5, with 12 bases fitting TRBD1. Germline lookup yields CDR1 LNHDA and CDR2 SQIVND (reference sequence). V lost 2 bases, J lost 3 bases, and 4 bases stayed unmatched. The CDR3 extends over 16 amino acids. The CDR3 bases are TGTGCCAGTAGTATAACAGGGACAGGGGGCAAAGAGACCCAGTACTTC. Protein sequence: CASSITGTGGKETQYF.

This clonotype was found many times. J is TRBJ1-5 and V is TRBV19; a possible D gene is TRBD1 (5 bases). The CDR3 extends over 16 amino acids. V lost 2 bases, J lost 1 base, and 12 bases lay in between. Germline V gene lookup returns CDR1 LNHDA and CDR2 SQIVND (reference sequence). The CDR3 bases are TGTGCCAGTAGTATAAGCCAGGGAGGGAGCAATCAGCCCCAGCATTTT. Protein product: CASSISQGGSNQPQHF.

This clonotype came up a few times. The chain carries TRBV5-1 and TRBJ2-5; D gene unclear. The CDR3 consists of 14 residues. CDR1 is SGHRS and CDR2 is YFSETQ in the germline V gene. Trimming pared 2 bases from V and 3 bases from J, leaving 11 bases between. The DNA of the CDR3 is TGCGCCAGCAGCTTATGGAAGGGCGAAGAGACCCAGTACTTC. Translation: CASSLWKGEETQYF.

Note on this clonotype: This may stem from a read error, because a much larger clone lies one nucleotide away. The chain carries TRBV11-1 and TRBJ1-1; no definite D call. The CDR3 covers 12 residues. The ends were cut back, 11 bases at V and 6 bases at J, with 16 bases in the middle. The germline V gene has CDR1 SGHAT and CDR2 FQDESV (reference sequence). The CDR3 loop reads CAGKLYGPEAFF. The CDR3 DNA is TGTGCCGGCAAGCTCTATGGCCCTGAAGCTTTCTTT.

This clonotype is categorized as large. The rearrangement uses TRBV20-1 and TRBJ2-3; TRBD1 matches 10 bases. The CDR3 is made up of 19 amino acids. CDR1 DFQATT and CDR2 SNEGSKA come from the germline V gene (reference sequence). V lost 2 bases, J lost 2 bases, and 16 bases stayed unmatched. The CDR3 nucleotides read TGCAGTGCTAGACCCCTAGAGGCAGACAGGGGGCTAAACACAGATACGCAGTATTTT. Amino acid sequence: CSARPLEADRGLNTDTQYF.